This TCR beta chain comes out of a study of T cells in Graves' hyperthyroidism and ophthalmopathy. Trimming took 2 bases from V and 6 from J; bases not matched to a gene: 3. This CDR3 spans 13 amino acids. The germline V gene has CDR1 MDHEN and CDR2 SYDVKM. RNA transcripts gave rise to amplified TCR beta CDR3 regions. Using the HTBI primer set, a first-round RT-PCR was run on the TCR CDR3. MiXCR, applied by TCRdb to the multiplex PCR reads, yields one record per CDR3 protein. The data show hundreds of thousands of distinct CDR3 sequences, around 21% seen once. For the diagnoses, clinical symptoms, serum thyroxine and TRAb, thyroid ultrasound and orbital computed tomography were used. General study findings and limits: A 13 V-J model separated ophthalmopathy from stable hyperthyroidism. Most clonotypes that expanded in the thyroid above 0.001 also showed up in blood.

This clonotype has at least ten counts. Its specificity is unknown. This clonotype originated in a man under 40 with Graves' ophthalmopathy. Sequencing used blood. This rearrangement joins TRBV28 to TRBJ1-1, with 7 bases fitting TRBD1. The CDR3: CASSLEGASEAFF. In DNA form, the CDR3 reads TGTGCCAGCAGTTTAGAGGGGGCCTCTGAAGCTTTCTTT.